A single sample is the source of the 3 T cell receptor beta chains below, sequenced in a study of cytomegalovirus exposure and HLA in healthy donors. Clones were sequenced by immunoSEQ multiplex PCR, and TCRdb holds only the in-frame ones, with some missing. The sample has around 120,000 clones; approximately 88% are singletons. Material for sequencing was PBMCs. The receptor source for this set is a woman aged 18 to 35 in good health and CMV-seropositive.

This chain links TRBV6-6 with TRBJ2-1; D possibly corresponds to TRBD2 (7 bases). The germline V gene has CDR1 MNHNY and CDR2 SVGAGI (reference sequence). The V end was cut by 0 bases, the J end by 6 bases, with 15 bases between. This CDR3 has 16 residues. The CDR3 sequence: CASSYSGGAPFNEQFF. CDR3 nucleotides: TGTGCCAGCAGTTACTCTGGGGGGGCGCCTTTCAATGAGCAGTTCTTC.

V usage is TRBV7-3 and J usage is TRBJ2-5, with 10 nucleotides matching TRBD1. The CDR3 loop spans 15 amino acids. The V gene end was trimmed by 8 bases and the J gene end by 5 bases; junction bases not matched to a gene: 11. Per germline, CDR1 SGHTA and CDR2 FQGTGA. This CDR3 is CASQRTPGQGETQYF. The CDR3 DNA follows: TGTGCCAGCCAGAGGACGCCGGGACAGGGGGAGACCCAGTACTTC.

This chain links TRBV6-5 with TRBJ1-2; 10 bases fit TRBD1. CDR3 length: 13 amino acids. Per the germline V gene, CDR1 is MNHEY and CDR2 is SVGAGI. The J segment lost 5 bases and the V segment lost 6 bases, leaving 3 bases of the junction unmatched. CDR3 nucleotides: TGTGCCAGCAGCATGGGACAGGGGTATGGCTACACCTTC. Its translation: CASSMGQGYGYTF.